This paragraph reports one TCR beta chain. The repertoire was sequenced with immunoSEQ multiplex PCR; TCRdb's copy has only in-frame clones and lacks some. The sample includes about 260,000 clones, approximately 90% of them seen just once. This sample is drawn from a study of blood T cell repertoires in COVID-19. Between the trimmed V and J ends, which lost 3 bases and 0 bases, there was a span of 6 bases. This CDR3 comprises 14 residues. Germline V CDR1 and CDR2: SEHNR, FQNEAQ (reference sequence). This sequence joins TRBV7-9 and TRBJ2-1; the D is unclear. Material: PBMCs or T cells enriched from blood (not recorded which). The receptor was derived from a man in his forties who had been exposed to COVID-19. The CDR3 nucleotides read TGTGCCAGCAGCTTCTCAGGCTCCTACAATGAGCAGTTCTTC. Protein: CASSFSGSYNEQFF.